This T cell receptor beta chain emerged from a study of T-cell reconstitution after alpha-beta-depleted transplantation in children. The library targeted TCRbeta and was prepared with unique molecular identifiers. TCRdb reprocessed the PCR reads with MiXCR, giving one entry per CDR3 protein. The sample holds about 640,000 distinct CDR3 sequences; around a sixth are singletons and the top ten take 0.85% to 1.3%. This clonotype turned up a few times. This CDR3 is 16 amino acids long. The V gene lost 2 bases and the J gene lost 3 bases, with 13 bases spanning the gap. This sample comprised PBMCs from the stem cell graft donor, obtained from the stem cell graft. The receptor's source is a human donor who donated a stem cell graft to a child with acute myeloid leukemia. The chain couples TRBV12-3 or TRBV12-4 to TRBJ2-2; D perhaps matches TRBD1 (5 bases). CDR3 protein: CASSLIVGLHTGELFF. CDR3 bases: TGTGCCAGCAGTTTAATAGTGGGGCTCCACACCGGGGAGCTGTTTTTT.